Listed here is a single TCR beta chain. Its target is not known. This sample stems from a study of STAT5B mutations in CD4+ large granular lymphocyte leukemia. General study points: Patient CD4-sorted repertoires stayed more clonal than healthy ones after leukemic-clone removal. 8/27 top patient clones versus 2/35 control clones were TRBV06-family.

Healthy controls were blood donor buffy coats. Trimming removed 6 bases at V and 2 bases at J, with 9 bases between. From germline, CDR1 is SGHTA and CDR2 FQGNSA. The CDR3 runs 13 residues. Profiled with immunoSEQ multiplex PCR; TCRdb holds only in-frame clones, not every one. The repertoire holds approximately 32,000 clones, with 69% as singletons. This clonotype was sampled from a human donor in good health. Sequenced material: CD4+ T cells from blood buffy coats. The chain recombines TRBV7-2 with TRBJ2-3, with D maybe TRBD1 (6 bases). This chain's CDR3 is CASSRDTTDTQYF. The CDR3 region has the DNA TGTGCCAGCAGTAGGGACACCACAGATACGCAGTATTTT.